The source of this T cell receptor (beta chain) is a study of T cell responses to AZD1222 COVID-19 vaccine. Sequenced by immunoSEQ multiplex PCR; TCRdb stores in-frame clones only, minus some. The table lists 100,000 to 150,000 clones, 89% of them singletons. Germline assignment: CDR1 MDHEN and CDR2 SYDVKM. V was pared by 2 bases and J by 8 bases, with 16 bases between. CDR3 length: 15 residues. The sequence was collected from an adult in good health. The V gene is TRBV28, the J gene TRBJ2-1; tentative D call: TRBD2 (6 bases). The source was peripheral blood, collected on day 0 of AZD1222 vaccination. For the CDR3, the DNA is TGTGCCAGCAGTTTAACTAGCTCTTCACACCATGAGCAGTTCTTC. It is translated as CASSLTSSSHHEQFF.